Shown below are 14 T cell receptor beta chains from a single sample sequenced in a study of blood T cell repertoires in COVID-19. Libraries were prepared by immunoSEQ multiplex PCR; TCRdb keeps only in-frame clonotypes and omits some of them. The repertoire holds approximately 61,000 clones, with about 90% as singletons. The sequenced material came from peripheral blood. The source of these receptors is a human donor in a cohort sampled during active COVID-19.

The chain uses TRBV6-5 and TRBJ1-2, with D possibly being TRBD1 (5 bases). The germline gives CDR1 MNHEY, CDR2 SVGAGI. This CDR3 comprises 14 residues. Trimming stripped 2 bases from V and 4 bases from J, with 11 bases between. CDR3 in DNA: TGTGCCAGCAGTTACAGTCAGGGTAGCTATGGCTACACCTTC. Amino acids: CASSYSQGSYGYTF.

This chain connects TRBV7-9 to TRBJ2-1; 9 positions agree with TRBD2. The CDR3 extends over 13 amino acids. V was clipped by 8 bases and J by 6 bases; unmatched bases: 5. Germline values: CDR1 SEHNR, CDR2 FQNEAQ (reference sequence). Here the CDR3 DNA reads TGTGCCAGCGCTGGCGGGAGGGGCAATGAGCAGTTCTTC. Translated: CASAGGRGNEQFF.

The genes are TRBV7-9 and TRBJ2-7, with D possibly matching TRBD1 (6 bases). Looked up from germline, CDR1 is SEHNR and CDR2 is FQNEAQ (reference sequence). CDR3 length: 18 amino acids. Trimming took off 2 bases at V and 3 bases at J, with 23 bases between the two ends. In nucleotides, the CDR3 is TGTGCCAGCAGCTTAAGGGGGACAACTTTTGGACCCATCTACGAGCAGTACTTC. Translated, it gives CASSLRGTTFGPIYEQYF.

The chain recombines TRBV4-3 with TRBJ1-2; TRBD1 matches at 9 bases. Germline assignment: CDR1 LGHNA and CDR2 YSLEER. CDR3 length: 21 amino acids. V was clipped by 2 bases and J by 3 bases; unmatched bases: 22. CDR3 DNA: TGCGCCAGCAGCCAAAAGGCCGTCCCGGGACAGGGTTCGAGGGTCTACTATGGCTACACCTTC. Encoded protein: CASSQKAVPGQGSRVYYGYTF.

J is TRBJ2-5 and V is TRBV15, with TRBD2 matching over 10 bases. CDR1 is LNHNV, CDR2 YYDKDF, per germline (reference sequence). Trimming took 2 bases from V and 3 from J; bases not matched to a gene: 9. The CDR3 has 17 residues. Written as DNA, the CDR3 is TGTGCCACCAGCAGATCCCTCTCTGGGACTAGCGAAGAGACCCAGTACTTC. Its translation is CATSRSLSGTSEETQYF.

This chain uses TRBV7-9 with TRBJ2-7; the match to TRBD2 covers 8 bases. CDR3 length: 16 amino acids. V trimming: 3 bases; J trimming: 0 bases; junction bases outside the gene matches: 7. From germline, CDR1 is SEHNR and CDR2 FQNEAQ (reference sequence). The CDR3 region has the DNA TGTGCCAGCAGCTTTACTAGCGGAAAGAGCTCCTACGAGCAGTACTTC. Translated: CASSFTSGKSSYEQYF.

V and J are TRBV7-3 and TRBJ2-3, with D perhaps TRBD2 (6 bases). The germline CDR1 and CDR2 sequences are SGHTA and FQGTGA. V gave up 1 base and J gave up 4 bases, with 12 bases separating them. CDR3 length: 15 amino acids. The CDR3 DNA sequence: TGTGCCAGCAGCTTAAAATTGACGGGGGCAGATACGCAGTATTTT. Translating it yields CASSLKLTGADTQYF.

The V gene is TRBV3-1 (or the pseudogene TRBV3-2), the J gene TRBJ1-1; a possible D gene is TRBD1 (5 bases). Trimming left V 4 bases short and J 9 bases short, with 9 bases between. Germline loops: CDR1 LGHDT, CDR2 YNNKEL (reference sequence). The CDR3 is 11 residues long. The chain's CDR3 is CASSRGRQAFF. The CDR3 DNA follows: TGTGCCAGCAGCCGGGGCCGTCAAGCTTTCTTT.

The chain carries TRBV4-2 and TRBJ2-2; a possible D gene is TRBD2 (7 bases). V lost 0 bases and J 5 bases, leaving 25 bases between the germline ends. Germline CDR1 is LGHNA and CDR2 is YNFKEQ. This CDR3 is 20 amino acids long. CDR3 in amino acids: CASSQDGRESVGRGTGELFF. Here the CDR3 DNA reads TGTGCCAGCAGCCAAGATGGGCGGGAGTCGGTGGGCAGGGGAACCGGGGAGCTGTTTTTT.

This rearrangement joins TRBV11-1 to TRBJ2-1; D is possibly TRBD2 (6 bases). The CDR3 contains 14 residues. Germline CDR1 and CDR2: SGHAT and FQDESV (reference sequence). V was trimmed by 10 bases and J by 7 bases, leaving 20 bases between them. The CDR3 sequence is CAIGGYGALNEQFF. In DNA, the CDR3 is TGTGCCATTGGGGGGTACGGGGCCTTGAATGAGCAGTTCTTC.

The rearrangement joins TRBV6-5 to TRBJ1-2, with unresolved D. CDR1 MNHEY and CDR2 SVGAGI come from the germline V gene. The CDR3 has 15 amino acids. V gave up 0 bases and J gave up 0 bases, with 8 bases separating them. The CDR3 protein is CASSYSRRPNYGYTF. CDR3 bases: TGTGCCAGCAGTTACTCGCGGCGGCCTAACTATGGCTACACCTTC.

CDR3 nucleotides: TGTGCCAGTAGTAACCTAGGGACAGGGGCCCGCGAGCAGTACTTC. This encodes CASSNLGTGAREQYF. The chain couples TRBV19 to TRBJ2-7, with 10 nucleotides matching TRBD1. The junction had 9 bases not matched to a gene; V was cut back by 4 bases and J by 6 bases. Germline V CDR1 and CDR2: LNHDA, SQIVND (reference sequence). The CDR3 totals 15 residues. The full variable domain, completed using reference TRBV19 and TRBJ2-7, is DGGITQSPKYLFRKEGQNVTLSCEQNLNHDAMYWYRQDPGQGLRLIYYSQIVNDFQKGDIAEGYSVSREKKESFPLTVTSAQKNPTAFYLCASSNLGTGAREQYFGPGTRLTVT.

This chain joins TRBV18 and TRBJ2-5, with 7 bases matching TRBD1. The CDR3 has 14 amino acids. Germline V lookup: CDR1 KGHSH, CDR2 LQKENI. The junction had 3 bases not matched to a gene; V was cut back by 3 bases and J by 2 bases. This chain's CDR3 is CASSPGDRQETQYF. The CDR3 nucleotides read TGTGCCAGCTCACCGGGGGACAGACAAGAGACCCAGTACTTC.

Here the CDR3 DNA reads TGTGCCAGTAGTTGGGGTGGGGGCGGAGAGACCCAGTACTTC. Translated, it gives CASSWGGGGETQYF. This sequence joins TRBV19 and TRBJ2-5, with D perhaps TRBD1 (6 bases). This CDR3 is 14 amino acids long. Trimming shortened V by 5 bases and J by 4 bases, and 14 bases separated the two germline ends. Germline CDR1 and CDR2: LNHDA and SQIVND (reference sequence). Full variable domain (outside the CDR3, taken from reference TRBV19 and TRBJ2-5): DGGITQSPKYLFRKEGQNVTLSCEQNLNHDAMYWYRQDPGQGLRLIYYSQIVNDFQKGDIAEGYSVSREKKESFPLTVTSAQKNPTAFYLCASSWGGGGETQYFGPGTRLLVL.